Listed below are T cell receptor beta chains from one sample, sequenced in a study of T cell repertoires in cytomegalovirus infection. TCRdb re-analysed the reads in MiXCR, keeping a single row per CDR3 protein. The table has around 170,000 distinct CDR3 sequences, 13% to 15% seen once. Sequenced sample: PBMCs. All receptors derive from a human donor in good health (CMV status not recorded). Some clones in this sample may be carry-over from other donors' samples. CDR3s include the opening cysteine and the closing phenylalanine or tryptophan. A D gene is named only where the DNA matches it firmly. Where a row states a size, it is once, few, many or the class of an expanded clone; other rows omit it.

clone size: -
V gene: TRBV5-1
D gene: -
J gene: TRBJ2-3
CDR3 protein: CASSRRDPGTDTQYF
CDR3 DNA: TGCGCCAGCAGCCGCCGGGACCCAGGCACAGATACGCAGTATTTT

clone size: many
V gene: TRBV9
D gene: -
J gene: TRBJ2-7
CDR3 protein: CASSGSTGYRSEQYF
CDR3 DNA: TGTGCCAGCAGCGGGTCGACCGGCTACAGGAGCGAGCAGTACTTC

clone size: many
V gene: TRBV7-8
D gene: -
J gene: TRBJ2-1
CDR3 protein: CASSLEGYSYNEQFF
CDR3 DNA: TGTGCCAGCAGCTTAGAAGGGTACTCCTACAATGAGCAGTTCTTC

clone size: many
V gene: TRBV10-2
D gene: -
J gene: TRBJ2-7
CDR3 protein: CASKGPLSYEQYF
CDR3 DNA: TGCGCCAGCAAAGGTCCACTTTCCTACGAGCAGTACTTC

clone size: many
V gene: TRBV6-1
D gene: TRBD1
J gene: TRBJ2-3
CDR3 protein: CASSAGTGSTDTQYF
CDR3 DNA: TGTGCCAGCAGCGCCGGGACAGGTAGCACAGATACGCAGTATTTT

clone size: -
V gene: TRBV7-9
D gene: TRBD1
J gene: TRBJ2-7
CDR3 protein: CASSLGTGQSEQYF
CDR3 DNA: TGTGCCAGCAGCTTAGGGACAGGGCAGTCCGAGCAGTACTTC

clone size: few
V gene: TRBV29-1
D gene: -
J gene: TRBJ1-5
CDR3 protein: CSVGGGSNQPQHF
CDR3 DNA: TGCAGCGTGGGAGGCGGCAGCAATCAGCCCCAGCATTTT

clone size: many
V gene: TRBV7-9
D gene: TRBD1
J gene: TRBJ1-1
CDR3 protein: CASSLWTGLDTEAFF
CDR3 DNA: TGTGCCAGCAGCCTATGGACAGGGCTCGACACTGAAGCTTTCTTT

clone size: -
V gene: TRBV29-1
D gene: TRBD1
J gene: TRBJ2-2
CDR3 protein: CSAGQGRTGELFF
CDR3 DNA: TGCAGCGCCGGACAGGGTCGGACCGGGGAGCTGTTTTTT

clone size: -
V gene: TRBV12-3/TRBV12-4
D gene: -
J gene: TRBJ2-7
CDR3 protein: CASRLNSPLGERKTYEQYF
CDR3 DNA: TGTGCCAGCAGATTAAATTCCCCTCTAGGGGAGCGGAAGACCTACGAGCAGTACTTC

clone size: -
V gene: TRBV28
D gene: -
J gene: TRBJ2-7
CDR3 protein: CASSPLQGTYEQYF
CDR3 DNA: TGTGCCAGCAGTCCCCTCCAGGGGACCTACGAGCAGTACTTC

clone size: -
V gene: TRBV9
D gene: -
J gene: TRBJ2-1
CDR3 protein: CASSPTSRIADLGEQFF
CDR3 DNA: TGTGCCAGCAGCCCTACCTCTAGAATAGCGGACTTGGGGGAGCAGTTCTTC

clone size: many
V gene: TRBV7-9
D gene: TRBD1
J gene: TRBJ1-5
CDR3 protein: CASSLAPLGTATNQPQHF
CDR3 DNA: TGTGCCAGCAGCTTAGCACCATTAGGGACAGCGACCAATCAGCCCCAGCATTTT

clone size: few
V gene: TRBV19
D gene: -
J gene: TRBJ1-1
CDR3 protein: CASSIEGFEEAFF
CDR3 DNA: TGTGCCAGTAGTATTGAAGGTTTCGAGGAAGCTTTCTTT

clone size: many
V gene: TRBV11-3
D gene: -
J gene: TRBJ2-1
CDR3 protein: CASSLDPYNEQFF
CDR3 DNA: TGTGCCAGCAGCTTAGATCCCTACAATGAGCAGTTCTTC

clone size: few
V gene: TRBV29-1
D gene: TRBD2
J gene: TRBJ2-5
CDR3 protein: CSVGSSGETQYQETQYF
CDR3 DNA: TGCAGCGTTGGATCTAGCGGGGAGACCCAGTACCAAGAGACCCAGTACTTC

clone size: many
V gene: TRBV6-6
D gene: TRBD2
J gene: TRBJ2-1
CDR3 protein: CASSYSRWLAGDSYNEQFF
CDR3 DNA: TGTGCCAGCAGTTACTCCCGGTGGCTAGCGGGAGACTCCTACAATGAGCAGTTCTTC

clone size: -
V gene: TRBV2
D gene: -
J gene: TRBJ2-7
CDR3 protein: CASSGDGYEQYF
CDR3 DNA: TGTGCCAGCAGTGGGGACGGCTACGAGCAGTACTTC

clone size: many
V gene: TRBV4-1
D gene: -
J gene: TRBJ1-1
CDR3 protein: CASSHPTQWNTEAFF
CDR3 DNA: TGCGCCAGCAGCCACCCGACACAGTGGAACACTGAAGCTTTCTTT

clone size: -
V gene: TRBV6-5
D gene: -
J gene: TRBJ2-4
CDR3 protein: CASSYSMEGVAKNIQYF
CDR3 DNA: TGTGCCAGCAGTTACTCTATGGAGGGGGTAGCCAAAAACATTCAGTACTTC

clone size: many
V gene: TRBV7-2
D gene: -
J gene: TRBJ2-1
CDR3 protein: CASSFPTGRNEQFF
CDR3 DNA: TGTGCCAGCAGCTTCCCGACAGGTAGAAATGAGCAGTTCTTC

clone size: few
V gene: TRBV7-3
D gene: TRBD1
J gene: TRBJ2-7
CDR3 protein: CASSQTDRGLYEQYF
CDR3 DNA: TGTGCCAGCAGTCAAACCGACAGGGGTCTCTACGAGCAGTACTTC

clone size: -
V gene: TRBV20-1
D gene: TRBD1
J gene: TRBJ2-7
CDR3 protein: CSPRIDRGYEQYF
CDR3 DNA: TGCAGTCCCCGGATAGACAGGGGCTACGAGCAGTACTTC

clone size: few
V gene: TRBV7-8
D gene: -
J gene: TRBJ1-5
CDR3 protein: CASSGRDPNQPQHF
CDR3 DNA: TGTGCCAGCAGCGGCCGGGACCCAAATCAGCCCCAGCATTTT

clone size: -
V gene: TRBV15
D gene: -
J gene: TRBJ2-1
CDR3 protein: CATQNRDPFYEQFF
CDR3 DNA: TGTGCCACCCAGAACCGGGACCCGTTCTATGAGCAGTTCTTC

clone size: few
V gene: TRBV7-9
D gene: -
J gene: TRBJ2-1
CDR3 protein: CASSRRSPYNEQFF
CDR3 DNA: TGTGCCAGCAGCCGCCGGAGCCCCTACAATGAGCAGTTCTTC

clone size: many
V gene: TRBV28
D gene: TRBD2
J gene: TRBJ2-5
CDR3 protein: CASSLGLAGGMLAPGTQYF
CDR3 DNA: TGTGCCAGCAGTTTGGGACTAGCGGGAGGGATGCTGGCCCCTGGGACCCAGTACTTC

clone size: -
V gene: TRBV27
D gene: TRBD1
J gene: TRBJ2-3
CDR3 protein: CASSSLTGGVPNTQYF
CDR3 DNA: TGTGCCAGCAGTTCATTGACAGGGGGCGTTCCGAATACGCAGTATTTT

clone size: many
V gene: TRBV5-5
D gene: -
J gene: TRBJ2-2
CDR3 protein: CASSFRDIDTGELFF
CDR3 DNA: TGTGCCAGCAGCTTCCGGGACATTGACACCGGGGAGCTGTTTTTT

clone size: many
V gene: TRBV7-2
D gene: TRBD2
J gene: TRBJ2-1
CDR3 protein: CASSADRLAADNEQFF
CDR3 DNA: TGTGCCAGCAGCGCAGATCGACTAGCGGCGGACAATGAGCAGTTCTTC

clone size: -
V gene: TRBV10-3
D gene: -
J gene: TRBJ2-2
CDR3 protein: CAIRGAANTGELFF
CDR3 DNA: TGTGCCATCAGGGGGGCAGCGAACACCGGGGAGCTGTTTTTT